The 6 T cell receptor beta chains reported below all come from one sample, sequenced in a study of HIV-infected children after antiretroviral therapy interruption (dated by TCRdb to between 2017 and 2020). This specimen's treatment or condition label, per the study, means: PENTA 11 planned treatment interruption arm or continuous ART arm. Library creation used 3' RACE. TCRdb lists the instrument as Illumina MiSeq. TCR libraries were constructed from RNA with a 3' RACE protocol that used unique molecular identifiers to correct for PCR amplification bias. TCRdb trimmed public reads at Q25 via fastp, called clones via MiXCR and kept in-frame beta chains. Each CDR3 protein appears once, grouped with its most common genes and DNA. The sample contains about 46,000 distinct CDR3 sequences, roughly 4.5% of them found a single time. The top ten clones comprise approximately 0.7% of the sample. The sample was CD45RA+ CD4+ T cells from PBMCs, pooled from several time points, taken from a donor given antiretroviral therapy, either interrupted or continuous. Reading the label with the study, this specimen's cell subset or site is: naive CD4+ CD45RA+ CD45RO- T cells. The receptor source for this set is a pool of human donors with HIV.

This clonotype has ten or more counts. The CDR3 loop reads CASSLLPGQGNSPLHF. CDR3 coding DNA: TGTGCCAGCAGTTTACTACCGGGACAGGGTAATTCACCCCTCCACTTT. V usage is TRBV28 and J usage is TRBJ1-6; 9 bases map to TRBD1. CDR1 is MDHEN and CDR2 is SYDVKM in the germline V gene. This CDR3 comprises 16 residues. V gave up 2 bases and J gave up 6 bases; unmatched junction bases: 5. Filled out from reference TRBV28 and TRBJ1-6, the complete variable domain reads DVKVTQSSRYLVKRTGEKVFLECVQDMDHENMFWYRQDPGLGLRLIYFSYDVKMKEKGDIPEGYSVSREKKERFSLILESASTNQTSMYLCASSLLPGQGNSPLHFGNGTRLTVT.

This clonotype occurred a few times. The chain has TRBV7-9 and TRBJ1-2, with no clear D. CDR1 is SEHNR and CDR2 is FQNEAQ in the germline V gene (reference sequence). The V gene lost 1 base and the J gene lost 4 bases, with 7 bases spanning the gap. This CDR3 spans 13 amino acids. This chain's CDR3 is CASSLGVGYGYTF. The CDR3 DNA reads TGTGCCAGCAGCTTAGGGGTGGGCTATGGCTACACCTTC. Using reference TRBV7-9 and TRBJ1-2 for the parts outside the CDR3, the full variable domain is DTGVSQNPRHKITKRGQNVTFRCDPISEHNRLYWYRQTLGQGPEFLTYFQNEAQLEKSRLLSDRFSAERPKGSFSTLEIQRTEQGDSAMYLCASSLGVGYGYTFGSGTRLTVV.

This clonotype was counted ten times or more. The rearrangement uses TRBV4-2 and TRBJ2-3, with unresolved D. V was pared by 2 bases and J by 0 bases, with 3 bases between. The CDR3 spans 13 residues. The germline gives CDR1 LGHNA, CDR2 YNFKEQ. In DNA form, the CDR3 reads TGTGCCAGCAGCCAACTTAGCACAGATACGCAGTATTTT. Translating gives CASSQLSTDTQYF.

The sample holds many counts of this clonotype. The CDR3 region is CASSERGILADTQYF. In nucleotides, the CDR3 is TGTGCCAGCAGTGAACGCGGGATACTGGCAGATACGCAGTATTTT. This rearrangement joins TRBV25-1 to TRBJ2-3; D might be TRBD2 (6 bases). The V gene's germline CDR1 is MGHDK and CDR2 SYGVNS. The CDR3 spans 15 residues. Trimming removed 2 bases at V and 4 bases at J, with 13 bases between.

The genes are TRBV12-3 or TRBV12-4 and TRBJ2-7; D possibly uses TRBD1 or TRBD2 (5 bases each). Trimming removed 8 bases from V and 7 bases from J, with 18 bases in between. The CDR3 totals 13 residues. CDR3 sequence: CASALRGIREQYF. The CDR3 DNA sequence: TGTGCCAGCGCACTGAGGGGAATACGAGAGCAGTACTTC.

This clonotype was seen more than once but under ten times. The chain uses TRBV12-3 or TRBV12-4 and TRBJ2-7; 7 nucleotides match TRBD2. CDR3 length: 15 amino acids. The V and J ends lost 5 bases and 2 bases, in that order; junction bases with no gene match: 9. Written as DNA, the CDR3 is TGTGCCAGCAGTCCCTTGGGGGGGACGACCTACGAGCAGTACTTC. As protein: CASSPLGGTTYEQYF.